Reported below is one TCR beta chain. This sample stems from a study of blood T cell repertoires in COVID-19. About the study: Donors in the United States, Italy and Spain gave samples during acute or convalescent COVID-19. Sources were T cells, B-cell-depleted T cells, or PBMCs; the material itself was cDNA or gDNA.

In the original processing: By means of reference gene primer amplification, nucleated cell counts were estimated. The method was immunoSEQ multiplex PCR; TCRdb's version includes in-frame clones alone and lacks a portion of them. Clonal size and the V and J genes are those of that table, whereas D and trimming came from the DNA. The data show around 280,000 clones, with around four fifths seen just once and around 4.5% held by the top ten. Germline loops: CDR1 LNHDA, CDR2 SQIVND (reference sequence). The length of the CDR3 is 15 residues. V dropped 6 bases and J dropped 0; count of bases not matched to a gene: 4.

Sequencing was carried out using peripheral blood. The TCR comes from a woman aged 50 to 60 with active or convalescent COVID-19. This chain uses TRBV19 with TRBJ1-4; 7 nucleotides match TRBD1. The CDR3: CASRAGTATNEKLFF. The CDR3 nucleotides read TGTGCCAGTAGAGCCGGGACAGCAACTAATGAAAAACTGTTTTTT. The whole variable domain, remainder taken from reference TRBV19 and TRBJ1-4, is DGGITQSPKYLFRKEGQNVTLSCEQNLNHDAMYWYRQDPGQGLRLIYYSQIVNDFQKGDIAEGYSVSREKKESFPLTVTSAQKNPTAFYLCASRAGTATNEKLFFGSGTQLSVL.